The sequence of this TCR beta chain was determined in a study of T cells in Graves' hyperthyroidism and ophthalmopathy. The CDR3 is 14 amino acids. V lost 2 bases and J 2 bases, leaving 9 bases between the germline ends. Germline values: CDR1 ENHRY, CDR2 SYGVKD. These patients, aged 18 to 65, had recently diagnosed hyperthyroidism lasting under 2 months. Exclusion of a patient resulted from uncontrolled infection, other autoimmune disease, pregnancy or lactation. This clonotype was detected many times. Researchers took RNA transcripts and amplified the TCR beta CDR3 regions from them. During a first-round RT-PCR of the TCR CDR3, the HTBI primer set was used. MiXCR, applied by TCRdb to the multiplex PCR reads, yields one record per CDR3 protein. The profile shows about 400,000 distinct CDR3 sequences, roughly 25% of them singletons.

The material sequenced was blood. The chain combines TRBV10-3 with TRBJ1-2; the D is unclear. The receptor comes from a man aged 50 or older with Graves' hyperthyroidism. This CDR3 is CAISELDGNYGYTF. CDR3 nucleotides: TGTGCCATCAGTGAGCTGGACGGAAACTATGGCTACACCTTC.